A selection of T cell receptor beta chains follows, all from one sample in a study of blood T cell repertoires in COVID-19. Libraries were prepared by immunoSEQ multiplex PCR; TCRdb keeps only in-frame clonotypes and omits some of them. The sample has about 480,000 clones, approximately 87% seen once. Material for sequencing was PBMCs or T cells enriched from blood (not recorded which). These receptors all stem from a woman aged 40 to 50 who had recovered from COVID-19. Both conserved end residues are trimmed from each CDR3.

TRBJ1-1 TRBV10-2 ASTERTSGAEAF
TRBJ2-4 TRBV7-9 ASSLGGTGKKIAKNIQY
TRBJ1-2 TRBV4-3 ASSQASGTGYGYT
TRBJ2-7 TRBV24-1 ATSDFRGRRY
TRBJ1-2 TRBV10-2 ASSEGQYGYT
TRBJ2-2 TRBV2 ASSEARLAGGLPGELF
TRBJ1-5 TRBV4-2 ASSQDNWSQPQH
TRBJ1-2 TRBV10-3 AISEGWSNYGYT
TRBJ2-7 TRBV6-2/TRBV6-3 ASSWGLAGGVYEQY
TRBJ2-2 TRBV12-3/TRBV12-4 ASSLLRTGELF
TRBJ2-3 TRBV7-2 ASSLAGTSGGHTQY
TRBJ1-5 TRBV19 ATRDSQSNQPQH
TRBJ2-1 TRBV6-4 ASSEIFGLAGLGNEQF
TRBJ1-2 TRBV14 ASSQVSRAENYGYT
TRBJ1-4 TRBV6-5 ASSLQGTNEKLF
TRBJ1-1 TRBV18 ASSAGTGNTEAF
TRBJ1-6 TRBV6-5 ASSPGQGLVSPLH
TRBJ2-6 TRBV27 ASSLTGSSGANVLT
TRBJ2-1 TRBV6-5 ASSGAGAGYNEQF
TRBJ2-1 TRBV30 AWSGMGLGQSADEQF
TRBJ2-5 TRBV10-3 AISKGREDLQETQY
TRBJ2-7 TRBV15 ATSRELAGLYEQY
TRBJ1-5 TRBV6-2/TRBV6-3 ASSYLEGQGNQPQH
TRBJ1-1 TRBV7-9 ASSLVRVTPEAF
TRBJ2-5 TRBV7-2 ASSPGTVQETQY
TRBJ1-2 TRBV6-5 ASSYLGAAGYGYT
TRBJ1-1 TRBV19 ASSTLDRNTEAF
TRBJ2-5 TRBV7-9 ASSSETSGLGETQY
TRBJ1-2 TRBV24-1 ATSDSLDRGPYGYT
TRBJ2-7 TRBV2 ASSARDNEQY
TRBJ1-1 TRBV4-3 ASAKGNSRNTEAF
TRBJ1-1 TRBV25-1 ASSELTVPLGDTEAF
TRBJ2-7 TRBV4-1 ASSLPQDEQY
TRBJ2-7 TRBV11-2 ASSWLLAGYYEQY
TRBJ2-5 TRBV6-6 ASSGGSRKETQY
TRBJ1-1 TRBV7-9 ASSVPGAEAF
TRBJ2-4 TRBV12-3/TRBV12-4 ASSSPTGATY
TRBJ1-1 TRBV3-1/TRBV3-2 ASSQLPGGYRQRLFEAF
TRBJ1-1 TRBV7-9 ASSSLAPDRKDNTEAF
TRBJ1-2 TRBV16 ASSQSRTGGLGYT
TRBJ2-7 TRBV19 ASSIEGAGVTYEQY
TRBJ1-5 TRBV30 AWKERQGGNQPQH
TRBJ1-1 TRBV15 ATSRDKGAFTEAF
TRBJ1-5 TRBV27 ASSQVSNQPQH
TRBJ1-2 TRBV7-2 ASSLGQARHDRT
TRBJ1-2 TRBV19 ASSSGYGYT
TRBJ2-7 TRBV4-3 ASSRLPRTSGLYEQY
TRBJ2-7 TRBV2 ASSAVFVRQY
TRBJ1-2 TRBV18 ASSPRAAAGYGYT